These T cell receptor beta chains were read from a single sample in a study of control samples from healthy donors and cancer patients. The method was immunoSEQ multiplex PCR; TCRdb's version includes in-frame clones alone and lacks a portion of them. The data hold around 150,000 clones, with about 90% observed a single time. Sequencing was performed on blood. The origin of the receptors is a man aged 30 to 39 in good health. CDR3s include the opening cysteine and the closing phenylalanine or tryptophan. The order of the fields is V gene, J gene, D gene, clone size, CDR3 DNA, CDR3 protein. A D gene is named only where the DNA matches it firmly. Size is stated for part of the rows, as once, few or many counts, or as a class when the clone is expanded.

TRBV5-4	TRBJ2-1	-	-	TGTGCCAGCAGCCGGGACGGATCCGTGAGAAATGAGCAGTTCTTC	CASSRDGSVRNEQFF
TRBV7-3	TRBJ2-5	TRBD2	-	TGTGCCAGCAGCTTAGTGGGACTAGGACAGTACCAAGAGACCCAGTACTTC	CASSLVGLGQYQETQYF
TRBV7-2	TRBJ1-1	-	-	TGTGCCAGCAGCTGGGCGGTGAACACTGAAGCTTTCTTT	CASSWAVNTEAFF
TRBV9	TRBJ1-4	-	-	TGTGCCAGCAGCGTAGGGAAGGGACTAGGGGTAGAAAAACTGTTTTTT	CASSVGKGLGVEKLFF
TRBV2	TRBJ2-3	-	-	TGTGCCAGCAGTTATCAGGGACAAGACACAGATACGCAGTATTTT	CASSYQGQDTDTQYF
TRBV28	TRBJ1-1	-	-	TGTGCCAGCAGGGGTTTTATGAACACTGAAGCTTTCTTT	CASRGFMNTEAFF
TRBV24-1	TRBJ1-1	-	-	TGTGCCACCAGATTAGGTGGGACTGAAGCTTTCTTT	CATRLGGTEAFF
TRBV6-6	TRBJ1-1	-	-	TGTGCCAGCAGTTACTACACTGAAGCTTTCTTT	CASSYYTEAFF
TRBV5-4	TRBJ2-2	-	-	TGTGCCAGCAGAGAGGGACCGAACACCGGGGAGCTGTTTTTT	CASREGPNTGELFF
TRBV6-2/TRBV6-3	TRBJ1-5	-	-	TGTGCCAGCAGTTACCTGGGCGGTCAGCCCCAGCATTTT	CASSYLGGQPQHF
TRBV13	TRBJ2-7	TRBD2	-	TGTGCCAGCAGCACGGGGACTAGCGGGAGCGAGCAGTACTTC	CASSTGTSGSEQYF
TRBV7-2	TRBJ1-5	-	-	TGTGCCAGCAGCTTAGAACTGGGAAGTCAGCCCCAGCATTTT	CASSLELGSQPQHF
TRBV9	TRBJ2-3	-	-	TGTGCCAGCAGCCCCAGTGGTCGTAGTGCAGGCCGCACAGATACGCAGTATTTT	CASSPSGRSAGRTDTQYF
TRBV19	TRBJ2-3	TRBD2	-	TGTGCCAGTGGTACTAGCGGGACGCGGGATACGCAGTATTTT	CASGTSGTRDTQYF
TRBV15	TRBJ2-7	TRBD1	-	TGTGCCACCAGCATTGGGACAGGGGGCACCGAGCAGTACTTC	CATSIGTGGTEQYF
TRBV11-2	TRBJ1-4	-	-	TGTGCCAGCAGCTTAAACTGGGGAGCTGGCCCTAATGAAAAACTGTTTTTT	CASSLNWGAGPNEKLFF
TRBV15	TRBJ1-3	-	-	TGTGCCACCAGTCTAGGGGGAGGTGGAAACACCATATATTTT	CATSLGGGGNTIYF
TRBV3-1/TRBV3-2	TRBJ1-4	-	-	TGTGCCAGCAGCCCGGGACGGAGACATGAAAAACTGTTTTTT	CASSPGRRHEKLFF
TRBV2	TRBJ1-2	-	-	TGTGCCAGCAGGAGGGACCAAGGAGAAGGCTACACCTTC	CASRRDQGEGYTF
TRBV2	TRBJ1-1	TRBD1	-	TGTGCCAGCAGTGGACAGGGGGCGAACACTGAAGCTTTCTTT	CASSGQGANTEAFF
TRBV7-2	TRBJ1-2	-	-	TGTGCCAGCAGCTTAATGGTCGAACTCTATGGCTACACCTTC	CASSLMVELYGYTF
TRBV25-1	TRBJ2-2	-	-	TGTGCCACCTCTAACACCGGGGAGCTGTTTTTT	CATSNTGELFF
TRBV19	TRBJ1-6	-	-	TGTGCCAGTAGTCCCACATCTACTAAAACTTTAGCCCTCCACTTT	CASSPTSTKTLALHF
TRBV29-1	TRBJ2-5	TRBD2	-	TGCAGCGTTGTAAGCCTGGCGGGGGCCCAGTACTTC	CSVVSLAGAQYF
TRBV5-1	TRBJ2-1	TRBD2	-	TGCGCCAGCAGCTTACGGAGCGGGGGTGATGAGCAGTTCTTC	CASSLRSGGDEQFF
TRBV7-8	TRBJ1-2	-	-	TGTGCCAGCAGCTTAGATCTAAACTATGGCTACACCTTC	CASSLDLNYGYTF
TRBV7-9	TRBJ2-7	TRBD1	-	TGTGCCAGCAGCTTGTCAGGGGGCCTCTACGAGCAGTACTTC	CASSLSGGLYEQYF
TRBV5-1	TRBJ2-7	-	-	TGCGCCAGCAGCGTAATAATGACTGACAGCTCCTACGAGCAGTACTTC	CASSVIMTDSSYEQYF
TRBV3-1/TRBV3-2	TRBJ2-3	TRBD2	-	TGTGCCAGCAGCCAAGATAGGAAGCGGGGGGCGACAGATACGCAGTATTTT	CASSQDRKRGATDTQYF
TRBV5-1	TRBJ2-1	TRBD2	few	TGCGCCAGCGGTTCGACTAGCGGGACCAATGAGCAGTTCTTC	CASGSTSGTNEQFF
TRBV28	TRBJ1-2	-	-	TGTGCCAGCGGTCAGACGGATAACTATGGCTACACCTTC	CASGQTDNYGYTF
TRBV7-9	TRBJ1-4	-	-	TGTGCCAGCAGCTTCGGCGGGGAAAAACTGTTTTTT	CASSFGGEKLFF
TRBV25-1	TRBJ2-2	-	once	TGTGCCAGCAGTGGCCTTAGGGGGGGAGACGGCACCGGGGAGCTGTTTTTT	CASSGLRGGDGTGELFF
TRBV7-3	TRBJ1-1	-	-	TGTGCCAGCGGAAGGGGCGCCCACACTGAAGCTTTCTTT	CASGRGAHTEAFF
TRBV19	TRBJ1-2	-	-	TGTGCCAGTAGAGGGACTTATGGCTACACCTTC	CASRGTYGYTF
TRBV24-1	TRBJ2-5	TRBD1	-	TGTGCCACCAGTGATGTCGGGACAGGGAGGGGCGAGACCCAGTACTTC	CATSDVGTGRGETQYF
TRBV2	TRBJ1-2	TRBD1	-	TGTGCCAGCAGCCCGGACAGGGGGTCCTATGGCTACACCTTC	CASSPDRGSYGYTF
TRBV2	TRBJ1-2	-	-	TGTGCCAGCAGTGATCCTTCCATGGGCTACACCTTC	CASSDPSMGYTF
TRBV5-1	TRBJ1-6	-	-	TGCGCCAGCAGCTTGGAGACGGGGCCGGGGAATTCACCCCTCCACTTT	CASSLETGPGNSPLHF
TRBV24-1	TRBJ1-1	-	-	TGTGCCACCAGTGATCCCCAGGGCCCAGAAGCTTTCTTT	CATSDPQGPEAFF
TRBV4-3	TRBJ2-2	-	once	TGCGCCAGCAGCGAGGACTCCCTCGGCACCGGGGAGCTGTTTTTT	CASSEDSLGTGELFF
TRBV18	TRBJ2-5	TRBD2	-	TGTGCCAGCTCACCACGGGGACTAGCGGGAGAGCAGACCCAGTACTTC	CASSPRGLAGEQTQYF
TRBV3-1/TRBV3-2	TRBJ2-5	TRBD1	few	TGTGCCAGCAGCGCCAGGGGGCGAGTGGAAGAGACCCAGTACTTC	CASSARGRVEETQYF
TRBV15	TRBJ2-1	-	-	TGTGCCACCAGCAGAGTCCCCACCTACAATGAGCAGTTCTTC	CATSRVPTYNEQFF
TRBV7-6	TRBJ1-4	-	-	TGTGCCAGCAGCTTAGACGGGGTAACTAATGAAAAACTGTTTTTT	CASSLDGVTNEKLFF
TRBV3-1/TRBV3-2	TRBJ1-5	-	-	TGTGCCAGCAGCCACGGACAGTCTAGCAATCAGCCCCAGCATTTT	CASSHGQSSNQPQHF
TRBV15	TRBJ1-3	-	-	TGTGCCACCAGATTAGGAGGTGGAAACACCATATATTTT	CATRLGGGNTIYF
TRBV28	TRBJ2-1	-	-	TGTGCCAGCAGTCCCGTATCCTACAATGAGCAGTTCTTC	CASSPVSYNEQFF
TRBV19	TRBJ1-1	-	-	TGTGCCAGTAGTTCCCTCGGGGGGGCGAACACTGAAGCTTTCTTT	CASSSLGGANTEAFF
TRBV25-1	TRBJ1-4	-	-	TGTGCCAGCCGTCAAGGGGAGAATGAAAAACTGTTTTTT	CASRQGENEKLFF
TRBV27	TRBJ2-6	TRBD1	-	TGTGCCAGCAGTTTTAGGGGACAGTCTCCCTCTGGGGCCAACGTCCTGACTTTC	CASSFRGQSPSGANVLTF
TRBV10-3	TRBJ1-1	TRBD1	-	TGTGCCATCCGGGACAGCATTATGAACACTGAAGCTTTCTTT	CAIRDSIMNTEAFF
TRBV7-2	TRBJ1-5	TRBD1	many	TGTGCCAGCAGCTTTCAAGGTGGACAGGTGAATCAGCCCCAGCATTTT	CASSFQGGQVNQPQHF
TRBV5-6	TRBJ1-6	-	once	TGTGCCAGCAGCTTGAGGGGAGGGAATTCACCCCTCCACTTT	CASSLRGGNSPLHF
TRBV18	TRBJ1-3	TRBD1	once	TGTGCCAGCTCTACAGGGGCGGCTGGAAACACCATATATTTT	CASSTGAAGNTIYF
TRBV3-1/TRBV3-2	TRBJ2-2	TRBD2	-	TGTGCCAGCAGTCGGGGTCTAGCGGGGAACACCGGGGAGCTGTTTTTT	CASSRGLAGNTGELFF
TRBV9	TRBJ2-3	-	-	TGTGCCAGCAGCGTACAAAGTGGCACAGATACGCAGTATTTT	CASSVQSGTDTQYF
TRBV6-6	TRBJ1-5	-	once	TGTGCCAGCAGTTTCGGACTTCTCGGGCCCCAGCATTTT	CASSFGLLGPQHF
TRBV28	TRBJ1-5	TRBD1	once	TGTGCCAGCAGTCCGACAGGGGGTGGACAGCCCCAGCATTTT	CASSPTGGGQPQHF
TRBV7-9	TRBJ2-3	-	-	TGTGCCAGCAGCTTAATAGATACGCAGTATTTT	CASSLIDTQYF